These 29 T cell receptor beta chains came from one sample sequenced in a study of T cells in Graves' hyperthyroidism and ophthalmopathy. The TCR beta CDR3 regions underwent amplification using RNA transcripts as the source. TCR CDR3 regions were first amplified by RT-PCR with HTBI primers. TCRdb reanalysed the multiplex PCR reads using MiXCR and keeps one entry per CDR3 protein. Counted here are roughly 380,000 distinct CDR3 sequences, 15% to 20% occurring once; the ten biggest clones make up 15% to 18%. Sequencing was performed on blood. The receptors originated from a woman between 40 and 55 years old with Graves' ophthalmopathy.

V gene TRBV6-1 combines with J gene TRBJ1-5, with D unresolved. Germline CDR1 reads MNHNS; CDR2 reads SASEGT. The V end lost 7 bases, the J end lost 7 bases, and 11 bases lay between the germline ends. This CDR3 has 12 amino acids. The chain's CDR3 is CASTRGGQPQHF. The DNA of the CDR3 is TGTGCCAGCACCCGAGGTGGACAGCCCCAGCATTTT.

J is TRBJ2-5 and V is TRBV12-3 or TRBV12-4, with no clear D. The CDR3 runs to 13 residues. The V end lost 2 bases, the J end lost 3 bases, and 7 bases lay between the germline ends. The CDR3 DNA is TGTGCCAGCAGTTTAACGCGGAAAGAGACCCAGTACTTC. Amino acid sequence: CASSLTRKETQYF.

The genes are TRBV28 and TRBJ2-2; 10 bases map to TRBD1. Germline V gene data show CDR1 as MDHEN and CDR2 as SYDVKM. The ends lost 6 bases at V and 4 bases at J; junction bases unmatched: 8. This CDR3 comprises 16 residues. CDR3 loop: CASSPPGQGFTGELFF. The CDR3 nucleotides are TGTGCCAGCAGCCCCCCGGGACAGGGGTTCACCGGGGAGCTGTTTTTT.

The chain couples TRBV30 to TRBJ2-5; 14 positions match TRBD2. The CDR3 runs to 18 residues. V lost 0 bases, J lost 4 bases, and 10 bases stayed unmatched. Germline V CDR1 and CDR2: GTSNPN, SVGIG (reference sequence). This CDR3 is CAWSVPGLAGEVRETQYF. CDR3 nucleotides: TGTGCCTGGAGTGTACCGGGACTAGCGGGAGAAGTGCGAGAGACCCAGTACTTC.

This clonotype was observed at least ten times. The CDR3 DNA is TGTGCCAGCTTTGCAGGGACGGGTGCAGCTTTCTTT. Its protein product is CASFAGTGAAFF. The chain recombines TRBV28 with TRBJ1-1; maybe TRBD1 (5 bases). The V gene's germline CDR1 is MDHEN and CDR2 SYDVKM. V shed 8 bases and J shed 10 bases, with 17 bases lying between them. This CDR3 has 12 residues.

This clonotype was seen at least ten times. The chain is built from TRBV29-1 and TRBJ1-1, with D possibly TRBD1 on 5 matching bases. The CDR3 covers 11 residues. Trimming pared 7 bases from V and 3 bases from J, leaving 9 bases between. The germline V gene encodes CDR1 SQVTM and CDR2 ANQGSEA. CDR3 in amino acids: CSAGDYTEAFF. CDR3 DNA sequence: TGCAGCGCCGGGGACTACACTGAAGCTTTCTTT.

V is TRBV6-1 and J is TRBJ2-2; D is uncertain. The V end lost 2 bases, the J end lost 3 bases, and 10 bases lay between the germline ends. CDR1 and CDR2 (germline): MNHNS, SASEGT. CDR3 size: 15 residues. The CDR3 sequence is CASSEFTAYTGELFF. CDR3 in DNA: TGTGCCAGCAGTGAATTTACAGCTTACACCGGGGAGCTGTTTTTT.

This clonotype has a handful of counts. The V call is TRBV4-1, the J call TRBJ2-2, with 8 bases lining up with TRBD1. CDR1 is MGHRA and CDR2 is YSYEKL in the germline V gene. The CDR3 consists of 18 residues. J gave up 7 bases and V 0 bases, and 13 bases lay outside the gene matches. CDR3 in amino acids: CASSQDGQGLNIGGELFF. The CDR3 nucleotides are TGCGCCAGCAGCCAAGATGGACAGGGTTTAAACATTGGCGGGGAGCTGTTTTTT.

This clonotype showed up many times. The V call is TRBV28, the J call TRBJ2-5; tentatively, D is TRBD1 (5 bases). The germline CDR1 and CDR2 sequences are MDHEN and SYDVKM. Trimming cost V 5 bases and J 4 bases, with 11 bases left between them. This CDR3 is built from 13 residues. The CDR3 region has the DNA TGTGCCAGCAGTATAGGGGTGGGAGAGACCCAGTACTTC. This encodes CASSIGVGETQYF.

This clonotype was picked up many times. The CDR3 nucleotides are TGTGCCAGCAGCTTAGCCCCGACAGGTTCCTACGAGCAGTACTTC. Translation gives CASSLAPTGSYEQYF. The chain recombines TRBV7-2 with TRBJ2-7; D is possibly TRBD1 (6 bases). V was clipped by 0 bases and J by 1 base, with 10 bases between them. CDR1 and CDR2 (germline): SGHTA, FQGNSA. There are 15 residues in the CDR3.

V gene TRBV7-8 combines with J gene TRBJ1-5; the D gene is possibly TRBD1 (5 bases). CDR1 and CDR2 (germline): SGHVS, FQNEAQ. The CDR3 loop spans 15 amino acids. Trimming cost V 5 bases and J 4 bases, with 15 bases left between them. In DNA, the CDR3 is TGTGCCAGCAGCCAAGCGAGGGGCGCGAATCAGCCCCAGCATTTT. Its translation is CASSQARGANQPQHF.

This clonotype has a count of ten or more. CDR3 loop: CASSPGRRQPQHF. As DNA, the CDR3 is TGTGCCAGCAGCCCGGGACGCAGGCAGCCCCAGCATTTT. This chain connects TRBV6-1 to TRBJ1-5; D might be TRBD1 (5 bases). Germline CDR1 MNHNS, CDR2 SASEGT. The CDR3 extends over 13 amino acids. The V gene lost 6 bases and the J gene lost 7 bases, with 13 bases spanning the gap.

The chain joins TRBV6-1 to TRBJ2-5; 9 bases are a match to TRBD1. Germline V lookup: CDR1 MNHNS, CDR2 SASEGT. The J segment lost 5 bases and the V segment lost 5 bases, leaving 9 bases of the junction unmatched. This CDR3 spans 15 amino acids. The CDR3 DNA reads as TGTGCCAGCAGTAAGACAGGGGGTACTGGGGAGACCCAGTACTTC. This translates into CASSKTGGTGETQYF.

This CDR3 is CSAREGTPQETQYF. The CDR3 nucleotides read TGCAGTGCTAGAGAGGGCACACCGCAAGAGACCCAGTACTTC. The V and J genes are TRBV20-1 and TRBJ2-5; D is uncertain. Germline CDR1 DFQATT, CDR2 SNEGSKA (reference sequence). V gave up 0 bases and J gave up 2 bases, with 10 bases separating them. The CDR3 sequence is 14 residues long.

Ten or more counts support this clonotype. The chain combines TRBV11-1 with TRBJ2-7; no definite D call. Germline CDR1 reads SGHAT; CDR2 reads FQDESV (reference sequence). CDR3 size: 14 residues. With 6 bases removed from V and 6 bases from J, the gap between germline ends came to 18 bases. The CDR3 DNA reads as TGTGCCAGCAGATTCGACCGAATCTGGGGCGAGCAGTACTTC. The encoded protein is CASRFDRIWGEQYF.

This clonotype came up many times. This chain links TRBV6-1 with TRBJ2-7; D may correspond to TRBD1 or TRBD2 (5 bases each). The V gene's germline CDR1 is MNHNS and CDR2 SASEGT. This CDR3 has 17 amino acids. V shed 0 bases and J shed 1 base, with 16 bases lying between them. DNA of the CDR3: TGTGCCAGCAGTGAAGCGCTTGGGAAGGGGAGTTCCTACGAGCAGTACTTC. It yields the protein CASSEALGKGSSYEQYF.

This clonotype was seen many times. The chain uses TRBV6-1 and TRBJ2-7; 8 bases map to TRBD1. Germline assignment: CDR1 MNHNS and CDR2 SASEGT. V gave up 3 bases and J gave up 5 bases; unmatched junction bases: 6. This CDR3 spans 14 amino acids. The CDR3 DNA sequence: TGTGCCAGCAGTGACAGGGGGCTTTCCCACGAGCAGTACTTC. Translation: CASSDRGLSHEQYF.

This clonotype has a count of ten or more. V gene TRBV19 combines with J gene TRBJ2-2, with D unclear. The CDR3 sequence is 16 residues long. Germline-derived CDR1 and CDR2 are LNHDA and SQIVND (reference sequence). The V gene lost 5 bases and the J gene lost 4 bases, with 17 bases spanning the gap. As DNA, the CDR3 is TGTGCCAGTAGTGACCTCCGTGGTCTAACCACCGGGGAGCTGTTTTTT. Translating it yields CASSDLRGLTTGELFF.

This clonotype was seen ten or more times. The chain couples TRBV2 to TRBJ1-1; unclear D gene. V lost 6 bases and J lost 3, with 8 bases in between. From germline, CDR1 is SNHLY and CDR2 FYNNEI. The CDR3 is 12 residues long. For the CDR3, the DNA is TGTGCCAGCAGGAACAGATACACTGAAGCTTTCTTT. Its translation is CASRNRYTEAFF.

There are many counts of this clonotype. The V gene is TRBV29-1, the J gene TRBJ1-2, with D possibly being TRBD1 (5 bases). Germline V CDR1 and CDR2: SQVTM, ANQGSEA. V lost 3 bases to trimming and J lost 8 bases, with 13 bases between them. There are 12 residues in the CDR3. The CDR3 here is CSVEGRDGGYTF. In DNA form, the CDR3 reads TGCAGCGTTGAGGGCAGGGACGGAGGCTACACCTTC.

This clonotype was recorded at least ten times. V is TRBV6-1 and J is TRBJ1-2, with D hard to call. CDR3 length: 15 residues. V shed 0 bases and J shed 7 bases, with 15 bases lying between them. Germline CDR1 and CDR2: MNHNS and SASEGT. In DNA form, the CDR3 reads TGTGCCAGCAGTGAAGCTGACCCCAGGTGGAGTGGCTACACCTTC. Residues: CASSEADPRWSGYTF.

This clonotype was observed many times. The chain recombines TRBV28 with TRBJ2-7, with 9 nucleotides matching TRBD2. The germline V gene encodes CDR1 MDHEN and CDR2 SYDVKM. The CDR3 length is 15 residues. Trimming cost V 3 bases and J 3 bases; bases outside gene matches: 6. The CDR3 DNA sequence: TGTGCCAGCAGTTTGCGGGAGGGCCTCCTCTACGAGCAGTACTTC. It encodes CASSLREGLLYEQYF.

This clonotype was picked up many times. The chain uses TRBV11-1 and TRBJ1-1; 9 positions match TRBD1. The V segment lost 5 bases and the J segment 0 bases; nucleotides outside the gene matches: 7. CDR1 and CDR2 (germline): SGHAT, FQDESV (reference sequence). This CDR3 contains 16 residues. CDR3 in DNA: TGTGCCAGCAGCCCCCGGGACAGGGTGGTGAACACTGAAGCTTTCTTT. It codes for CASSPRDRVVNTEAFF. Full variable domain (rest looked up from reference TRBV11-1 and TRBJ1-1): EAEVAQSPRYKITEKSQAVAFWCDPISGHATLYWYRQILGQGPELLVQFQDESVVDDSQLPKDRFSAERLKGVDSTLKIQPAELGDSAMYLCASSPRDRVVNTEAFFGQGTRLTVV.

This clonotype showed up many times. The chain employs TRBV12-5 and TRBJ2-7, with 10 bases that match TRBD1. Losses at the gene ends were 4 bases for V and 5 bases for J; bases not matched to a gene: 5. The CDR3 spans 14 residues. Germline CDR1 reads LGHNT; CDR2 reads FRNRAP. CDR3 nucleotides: TGTGCTAGTGGTTCGGGACAGGGGATCAACGAGCAGTACTTC. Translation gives CASGSGQGINEQYF.

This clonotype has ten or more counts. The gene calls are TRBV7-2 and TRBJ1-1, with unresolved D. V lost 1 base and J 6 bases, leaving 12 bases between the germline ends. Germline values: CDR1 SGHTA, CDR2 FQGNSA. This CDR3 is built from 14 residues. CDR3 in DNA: TGTGCCAGCAGCTTAGGGTACCCCCTAGCTGAAGCTTTCTTT. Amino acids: CASSLGYPLAEAFF. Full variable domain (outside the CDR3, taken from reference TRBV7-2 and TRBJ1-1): GAGVSQSPSNKVTEKGKDVELRCDPISGHTALYWYRQSLGQGLEFLIYFQGNSAPDKSGLPSDRFSAERTGGSVSTLTIQRTQQEDSAVYLCASSLGYPLAEAFFGQGTRLTVV.

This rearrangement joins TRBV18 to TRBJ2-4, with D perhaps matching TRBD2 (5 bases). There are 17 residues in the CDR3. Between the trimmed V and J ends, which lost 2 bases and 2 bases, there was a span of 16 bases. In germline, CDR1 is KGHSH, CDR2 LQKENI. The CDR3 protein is CASSPSSRESTKNIQYF. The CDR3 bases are TGTGCCAGCTCACCAAGTTCGAGGGAATCGACCAAAAACATTCAGTACTTC.

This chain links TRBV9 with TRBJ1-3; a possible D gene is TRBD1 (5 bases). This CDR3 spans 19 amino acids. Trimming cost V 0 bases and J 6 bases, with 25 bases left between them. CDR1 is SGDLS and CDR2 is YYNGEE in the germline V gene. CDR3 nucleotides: TGTGCCAGCAGCGTAGGGGCGGGGACGAACACCGGGGCTGAAAACACCATATATTTT. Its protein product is CASSVGAGTNTGAENTIYF. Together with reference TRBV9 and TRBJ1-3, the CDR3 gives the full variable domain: DSGVTQTPKHLITATGQRVTLRCSPRSGDLSVYWYQQSLDQGLQFLIQYYNGEERAKGNILERFSAQQFPDLHSELNLSSLELGDSALYFCASSVGAGTNTGAENTIYFGEGSWLTVV.

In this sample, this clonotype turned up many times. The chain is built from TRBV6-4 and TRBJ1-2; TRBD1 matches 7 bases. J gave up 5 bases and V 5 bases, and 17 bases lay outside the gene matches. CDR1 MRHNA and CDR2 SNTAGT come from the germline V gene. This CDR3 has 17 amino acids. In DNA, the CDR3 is TGTGCCAGCAGTCCCAGGATACGGGAGGGGGCGTCGTATGGCTACACCTTC. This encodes CASSPRIREGASYGYTF.

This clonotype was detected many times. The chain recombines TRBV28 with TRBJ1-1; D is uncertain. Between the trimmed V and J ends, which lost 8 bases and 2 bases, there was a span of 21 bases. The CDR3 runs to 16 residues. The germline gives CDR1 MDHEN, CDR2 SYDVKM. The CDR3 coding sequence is TGTGCCAGCTTATCACGATCCGAGAGACAAAACACTGAAGCTTTCTTT. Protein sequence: CASLSRSERQNTEAFF.